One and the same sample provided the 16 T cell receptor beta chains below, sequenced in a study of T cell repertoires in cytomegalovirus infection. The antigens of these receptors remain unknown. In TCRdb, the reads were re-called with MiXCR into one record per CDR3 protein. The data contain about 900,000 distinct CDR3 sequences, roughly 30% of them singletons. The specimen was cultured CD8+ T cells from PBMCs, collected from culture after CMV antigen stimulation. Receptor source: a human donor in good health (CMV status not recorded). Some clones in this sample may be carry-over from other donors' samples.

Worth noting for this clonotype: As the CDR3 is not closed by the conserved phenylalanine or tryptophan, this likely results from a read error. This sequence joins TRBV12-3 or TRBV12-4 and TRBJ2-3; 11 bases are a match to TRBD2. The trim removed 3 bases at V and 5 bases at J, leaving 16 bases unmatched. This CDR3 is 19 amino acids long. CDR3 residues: CASSFTLAGASPLGDTQYS. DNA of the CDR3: TGTGCCAGCAGTTTCACACTAGCGGGGGCTTCTCCCCTGGGAGATACGCAGTATTCT.

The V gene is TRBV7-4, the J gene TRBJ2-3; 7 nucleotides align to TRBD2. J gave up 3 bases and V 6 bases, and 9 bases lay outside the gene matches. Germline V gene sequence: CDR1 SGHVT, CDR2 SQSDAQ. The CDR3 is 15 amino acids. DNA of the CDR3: TGTGCCAGCAGAAGGGAGGGACTCGGGACAGATACGCAGTATTTT. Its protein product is CASRREGLGTDTQYF.

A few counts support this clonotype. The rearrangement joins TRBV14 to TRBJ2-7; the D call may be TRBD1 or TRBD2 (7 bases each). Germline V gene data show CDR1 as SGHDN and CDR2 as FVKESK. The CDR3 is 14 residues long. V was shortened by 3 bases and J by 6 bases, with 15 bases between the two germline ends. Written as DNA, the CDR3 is TGTGCCAGCAGCCAGGGGGGGACAGCGGGCGAGCAGTACTTC. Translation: CASSQGGTAGEQYF.

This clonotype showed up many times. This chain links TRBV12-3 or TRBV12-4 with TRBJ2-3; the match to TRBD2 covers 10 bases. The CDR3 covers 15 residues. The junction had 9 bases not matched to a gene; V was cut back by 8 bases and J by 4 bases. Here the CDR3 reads CASEVAGGAADTQYF. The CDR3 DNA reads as TGTGCCAGCGAAGTAGCGGGGGGAGCCGCAGATACGCAGTATTTT.

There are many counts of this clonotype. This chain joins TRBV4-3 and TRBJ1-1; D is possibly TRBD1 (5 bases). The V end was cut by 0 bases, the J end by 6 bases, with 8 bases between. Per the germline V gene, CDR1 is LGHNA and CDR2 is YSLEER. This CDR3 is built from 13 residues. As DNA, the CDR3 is TGCGCCAGCAGCCAAGATAGGGGTTCTGAAGCTTTCTTT. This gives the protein CASSQDRGSEAFF.

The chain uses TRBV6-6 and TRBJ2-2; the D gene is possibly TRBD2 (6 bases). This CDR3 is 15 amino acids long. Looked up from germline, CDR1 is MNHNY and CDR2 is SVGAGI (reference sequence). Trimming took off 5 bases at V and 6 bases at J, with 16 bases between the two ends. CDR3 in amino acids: CASSPSPGVAGELFF. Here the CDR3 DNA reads TGTGCCAGCAGTCCCTCCCCGGGGGTTGCCGGGGAGCTGTTTTTT.

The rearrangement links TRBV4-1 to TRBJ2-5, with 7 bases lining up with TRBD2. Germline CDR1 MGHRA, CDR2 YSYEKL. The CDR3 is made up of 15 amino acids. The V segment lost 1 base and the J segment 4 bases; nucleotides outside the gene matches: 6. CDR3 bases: TGCGCCAGCAGCCAAGGGGCGGGGGTCGGAGAGACCCAGTACTTC. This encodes CASSQGAGVGETQYF.

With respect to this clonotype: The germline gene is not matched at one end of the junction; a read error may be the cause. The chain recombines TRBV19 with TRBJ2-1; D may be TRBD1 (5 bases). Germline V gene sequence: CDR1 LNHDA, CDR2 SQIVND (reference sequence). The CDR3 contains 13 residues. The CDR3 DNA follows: TGTGCCAGTAGTATAACAGGATACACTGAGCAGTTCTTC. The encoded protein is CASSITGYTEQFF.

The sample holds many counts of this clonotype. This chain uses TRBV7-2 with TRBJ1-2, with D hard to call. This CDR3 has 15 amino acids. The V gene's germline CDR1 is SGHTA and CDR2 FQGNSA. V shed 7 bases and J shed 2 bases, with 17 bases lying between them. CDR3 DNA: TGTGCCAGCAAACTAACTTTGGGCACGAACTATGGCTACACCTTC. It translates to CASKLTLGTNYGYTF.

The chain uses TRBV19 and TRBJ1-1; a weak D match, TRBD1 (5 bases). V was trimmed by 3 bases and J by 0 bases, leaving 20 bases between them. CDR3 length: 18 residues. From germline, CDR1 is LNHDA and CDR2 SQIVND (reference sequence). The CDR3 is CASSILDRQPAMNTEAFF. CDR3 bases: TGTGCCAGTAGTATCCTCGACAGACAACCTGCCATGAACACTGAAGCTTTCTTT.

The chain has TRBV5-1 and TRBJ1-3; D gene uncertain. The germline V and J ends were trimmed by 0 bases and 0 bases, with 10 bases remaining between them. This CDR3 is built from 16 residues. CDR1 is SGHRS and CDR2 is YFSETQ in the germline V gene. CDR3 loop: CASSLDFVGSGNTIYF. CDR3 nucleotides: TGCGCCAGCAGCTTGGATTTCGTTGGCTCTGGAAACACCATATATTTT.

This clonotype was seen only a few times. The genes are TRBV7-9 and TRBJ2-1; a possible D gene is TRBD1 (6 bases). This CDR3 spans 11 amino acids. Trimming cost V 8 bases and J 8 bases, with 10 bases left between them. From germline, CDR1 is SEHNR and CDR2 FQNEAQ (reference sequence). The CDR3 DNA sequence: TGTGCCAGCCCCGAGGGGGATGAGCAGTTCTTC. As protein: CASPEGDEQFF.

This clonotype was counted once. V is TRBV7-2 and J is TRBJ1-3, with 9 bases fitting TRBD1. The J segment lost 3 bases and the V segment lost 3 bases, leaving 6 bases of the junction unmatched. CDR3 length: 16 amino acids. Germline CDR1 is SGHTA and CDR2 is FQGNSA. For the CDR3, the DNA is TGTGCCAGCAGCTTGGTTGACAGGGGGGTTGGAAACACCATATATTTT. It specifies CASSLVDRGVGNTIYF.

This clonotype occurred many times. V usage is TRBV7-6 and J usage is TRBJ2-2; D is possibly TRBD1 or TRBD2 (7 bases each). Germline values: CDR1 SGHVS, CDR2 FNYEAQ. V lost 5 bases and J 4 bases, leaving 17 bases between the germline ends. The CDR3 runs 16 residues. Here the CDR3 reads CASSPQGVAGTGELFF. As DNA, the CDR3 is TGTGCCAGCAGCCCTCAGGGGGTAGCGGGCACCGGGGAGCTGTTTTTT.

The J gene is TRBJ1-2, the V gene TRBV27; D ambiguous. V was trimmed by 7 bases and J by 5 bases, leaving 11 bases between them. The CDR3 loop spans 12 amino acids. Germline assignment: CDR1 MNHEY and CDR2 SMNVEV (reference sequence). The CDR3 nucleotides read TGTGCCAGCAATTCCCGAGGTTATGGCTACACCTTC. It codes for CASNSRGYGYTF.

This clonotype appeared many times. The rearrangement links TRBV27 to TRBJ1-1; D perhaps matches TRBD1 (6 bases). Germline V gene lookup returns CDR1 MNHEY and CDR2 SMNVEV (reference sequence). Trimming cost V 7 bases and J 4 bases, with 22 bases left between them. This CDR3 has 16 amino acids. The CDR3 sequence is CASIRDTGFWGTEAFF. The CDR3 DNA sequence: TGTGCCAGCATCAGGGATACAGGGTTTTGGGGCACTGAAGCTTTCTTT.